This T cell receptor beta chain appears in the sequencing data of a study of beta chain features in type 1 diabetes. Every isolated RNA sample was fully reverse transcribed, so sequencing captured expressed TCRB transcripts. Using immunoSEQ multiplex PCR, the repertoire was profiled, and TCRdb retains in-frame clones only, with some absent. The table includes some 270,000 clones, 7.5% to 9.5% detected once. Broader study findings: Shortening of TCRB CDR3s, moderate but significant, appeared in all four CD4+ subsets of Type 1 diabetes patients.

As regards this clone: The antigen is undetermined.

Germline CDR1 reads SGHVS; CDR2 reads FQNEAQ. V lost 5 bases, J lost 4 bases, and 18 bases lay in between. This CDR3 region has 15 residues. The sample consisted of central memory CD4+ T cells from blood. The chain employs TRBV7-8 and TRBJ2-7; no definite D call. The clonotype was recovered from a woman under 30 in good health. CDR3 region: CASSAQITARYEQYF. The CDR3 coding sequence is TGTGCCAGCAGCGCCCAAATTACCGCGAGGTACGAGCAGTACTTC. Together with reference TRBV7-8 and TRBJ2-7, the CDR3 gives the full variable domain: GAGVSQSPRYKVAKRGQDVALRCDPISGHVSLFWYQQALGQGPEFLTYFQNEAQLDKSGLPSDRFFAERPEGSVSTLKIQRTQQEDSAVYLCASSAQITARYEQYFGPGTRLTVT.